The 13 T cell receptor beta chains in this list originate from one sample, sequenced in a study of kidney transplant recipient with SARS-CoV-2 infection. TCRdb used MiXCR to reprocess the reads, holding one entry per CDR3 protein. The sample lists 200,000 to 300,000 distinct CDR3 sequences; around 30% were seen once. The sequenced sample was a blood sample, obtained at baseline and on day 111 from a kidney transplant recipient. These receptors came from a male patient in his thirties who had COVID-19 and was a kidney transplant recipient. Some of the T cells might come from the graft donor.

As for this clonotype: It may be a read error: a sequence one base away is much more abundant. The chain carries TRBV10-3 and TRBJ2-1; 7 bases line up with TRBD2. Germline V gene sequence: CDR1 ENHRY, CDR2 SYGVKD. The CDR3 is 12 residues long. CDR3 region: CTIALGGVEQFF. As DNA, the CDR3 is TGTACCATCGCTCTGGGGGGGGTTGAGCAGTTCTTC.

This clonotype was counted a single time. A far larger clone is one base from this, pointing to a likely read error. The CDR3 reads CTSSSERRDRNYEQYF. The CDR3 coding sequence is TGTACCAGCAGTTCAGAACGCCGGGACAGGAACTACGAGCAGTACTTC. The rearrangement links TRBV27 to TRBJ2-4; TRBD1 agrees at 8 bases. The J call may be incorrect, as the DNA end agrees better with TRBJ2-7. The CDR3 spans 16 residues. CDR1 and CDR2 (germline): MNHEY, SMNVEV (reference sequence).

This clonotype was found many times. The chain links TRBV28 to TRBJ1-1, with TRBD1 matching 7 bases. The CDR3 length is 16 residues. J gave up 3 bases and V 2 bases, and 9 bases lay outside the gene matches. Germline assignment: CDR1 MDHEN and CDR2 SYDVKM. CDR3 region: CASSLAFRGGYTEAFF. Written as DNA, the CDR3 is TGTGCCAGCAGTTTAGCCTTCAGGGGGGGGTACACTGAAGCTTTCTTT.

This clonotype appeared a few times. The rearrangement uses TRBV27 and TRBJ2-3, with 8 bases that match TRBD2. The V segment lost 5 bases and the J segment 7 bases; nucleotides outside the gene matches: 5. The CDR3 runs 13 residues. Germline lookup yields CDR1 MNHEY and CDR2 SMNVEV (reference sequence). The DNA for the CDR3 is TGTGCCAGCAGTCCGGGGGGGCCAAATACGCAGTATTTT. Protein: CASSPGGPNTQYF.

This clonotype was seen ten or more times. The chain carries TRBV25-1 and TRBJ1-3; D remains unclear. Per the germline V gene, CDR1 is MGHDK and CDR2 is SYGVNS. The CDR3 contains 13 residues. V was shortened by 1 base and J by 4 bases, with 5 bases between the two germline ends. The CDR3 nucleotides are TGTGCCAGCAGTGAATTTACAGGAAACACCATATATTTT. This translates into CASSEFTGNTIYF.

The sample holds many counts of this clonotype. This chain uses TRBV7-2 with TRBJ2-7; D may be TRBD2 (5 bases). V lost 5 bases to trimming and J lost 6 bases, with 17 bases between them. The CDR3 consists of 14 residues. Germline assignment: CDR1 SGHTA and CDR2 FQGNSA. CDR3 sequence (DNA): TGTGCCAGCAGCCCCGTTCCGGGGTTTGGCGAGCAGTACGTC. Protein: CASSPVPGFGEQYV.

Comments on this clonotype: A much larger clone is a single base away; this may be a read error. This chain uses TRBV6-6 with TRBJ2-7, with D possibly matching TRBD1 (6 bases). Germline V lookup: CDR1 MNHNY, CDR2 SVGAGI (reference sequence). CDR3 size: 15 residues. CDR3 sequence reads: CASSPQGSPSYERYF. The CDR3 DNA follows: TGTGCCAGCAGTCCTCAGGGGTCGCCCTCCTACGAGCGGTACTTC.

The sample holds many counts of this clonotype. The chain links TRBV12-2 to TRBJ1-5; the table names TRBD1, a call not compared with the DNA. TRBV12-2 is given as a pseudogene. The CDR3 has 18 amino acids. The chain's CDR3 is CASRLTGVRDRGNQPQHF. In DNA form, the CDR3 reads TGTGCAAGTCGCCTAACCGGCGTCCGGGACAGGGGGAATCAGCCCCAGCATTTT.

Regarding this clonotype: A much larger clone differs by one base, so this may be a read error. The genes are TRBV10-3 and TRBJ2-2; possible D gene TRBD2, 5 bases. This CDR3 is 15 amino acids long. Germline V gene data show CDR1 as ENHRY and CDR2 as SYGVKD. CDR3: CAISELRANTGELLF. The CDR3 coding sequence is TGTGCCATCAGTGAACTACGGGCGAACACCGGGGAGCTGCTTTTT.

A word on this clonotype: This may be a read error, as it is one base from a much larger clone. The genes are TRBV4-3 and TRBJ1-2, with D unclear. CDR3 size: 17 residues. The V and J ends lost 5 bases and 4 bases respectively, with 23 bases between them. Germline-derived CDR1 and CDR2 are LGHNA and YSLEER. CDR3 sequence: CASSGWKGRLKTYGYTF. The CDR3, as DNA: TGCGCCAGCAGCGGTTGGAAAGGACGTCTAAAGACCTATGGCTACACCTTC.

This clonotype was found a few times. CDR3 protein: CASTLTGGKISRNTEAFF. The CDR3 DNA sequence: TGTGCCAGCACACTGACAGGGGGCAAAATATCACGGAACACTGAAGCTTTCTTT. This chain links TRBV6-2 or TRBV6-3 with TRBJ1-1; TRBD1 aligns across 10 bases. The CDR3 has 18 amino acids. The trim removed 7 bases at V and 1 base at J, leaving 15 bases unmatched. Germline loops: CDR1 MNHEY, CDR2 SVGEGT.

This clonotype was recorded many times. The V call is TRBV27, the J call TRBJ2-7, with no clear D. This CDR3 has 12 amino acids. V gave up 10 bases and J gave up 1 base, with 11 bases separating them. Germline CDR1 MNHEY, CDR2 SMNVEV (reference sequence). The CDR3 DNA is TGTGCCACTCACGACGGATCCTACGAGCAGTACTTC. Protein sequence: CATHDGSYEQYF.

This clonotype showed up many times. The chain has TRBV20-1 and TRBJ2-7; 10 bases are shared with TRBD1. Germline CDR1 and CDR2: DFQATT and SNEGSKA (reference sequence). V shed 2 bases and J 4 bases; nucleotides not matched to a gene: 5. The CDR3 totals 14 residues. CDR3 in amino acids: CSARPRQGAYEQYF. The CDR3 DNA reads as TGCAGTGCTAGACCCCGACAGGGGGCGTACGAGCAGTACTTC.